This entry lists 22 T cell receptor beta chains sequenced from one sample in a study of PD-1 blockade in mismatch repair-deficient tumors. Measured with immunoSEQ multiplex PCR; TCRdb has only the in-frame clones, and not every one. This table has just over 25,000 clones, roughly 80% appearing once. The sequencing used PBMCs, collected before pembrolizumab treatment. The receptors shown here come from an adult with mismatch repair-deficient cancer.

V usage is TRBV19 and J usage is TRBJ1-1; tentative D call: TRBD1 (6 bases). This CDR3 is 15 amino acids long. The V and J ends lost 6 bases and 1 base respectively, with 15 bases between them. Per germline, CDR1 LNHDA and CDR2 SQIVND (reference sequence). For the CDR3, the DNA is TGTGCCAGTAGAGGTGAGGGGGTCTCGAACACTGAAGCTTTCTTT. This translates into CASRGEGVSNTEAFF.

The V gene is TRBV27, the J gene TRBJ1-2; a possible D gene is TRBD1 (5 bases). The CDR3 is 16 residues long. Germline values: CDR1 MNHEY, CDR2 SMNVEV (reference sequence). V lost 5 bases, J lost 4 bases, and 20 bases lay in between. The DNA for the CDR3 is TGTGCCAGCAGTACACTCCTCGGGGGGGGATCCTATGGCTACACCTTC. Translated, it gives CASSTLLGGGSYGYTF.

As DNA, the CDR3 is TGTGCCAGCAGCCAAGATAGCGGAGCCTCCTACGAGCAGTACTTC. Translating it yields CASSQDSGASYEQYF. The chain recombines TRBV4-2 with TRBJ2-7, with D possibly being TRBD2 (6 bases). Germline V lookup: CDR1 LGHNA, CDR2 YNFKEQ. The V end was cut by 0 bases, the J end by 0 bases, with 9 bases between. The CDR3 spans 15 residues.

This chain connects TRBV5-1 to TRBJ2-3; 11 bases map to TRBD2. The CDR3 extends over 16 amino acids. The V gene end was trimmed by 2 bases and the J gene end by 7 bases; junction bases not matched to a gene: 9. CDR1 SGHRS and CDR2 YFSETQ come from the germline V gene. The CDR3 sequence is CASSLLAGGGEHTQYF. The CDR3 DNA follows: TGCGCCAGCAGCTTATTAGCGGGAGGGGGCGAGCATACGCAGTATTTT. The complete variable domain, with remaining parts taken from reference TRBV5-1 and TRBJ2-3, reads KAGVTQTPRYLIKTRGQQVTLSCSPISGHRSVSWYQQTPGQGLQFLFEYFSETQRNKGNFPGRFSGRQFSNSRSEMNVSTLELGDSALYLCASSLLAGGGEHTQYFGPGTRLTVL.

About this clone itself: Germline is not matched at one junction end, which may reflect a read error. The chain joins TRBV28 to TRBJ1-1; TRBD1 aligns across 7 bases. The CDR3 sequence is 12 residues long. CDR1 is MDHEN, CDR2 SYDVKM, per germline. CDR3 loop: CASSWPGTVSSF. CDR3 in DNA: TGTGCCAGCAGTTGGCCCGGGACAGTTTCTTCATTT.

The CDR3 coding sequence is TGTGCCAGCTCACCACCGTACCAGGGACAGACCGGGGAGCTGTTTTTT. As protein: CASSPPYQGQTGELFF. V gene TRBV18 combines with J gene TRBJ2-2; TRBD1 matches at 7 bases. The CDR3 length is 16 residues. The junction had 6 bases not matched to a gene; V was cut back by 0 bases and J by 5 bases. The germline V gene has CDR1 KGHSH and CDR2 LQKENI.

The gene calls are TRBV6-1 and TRBJ1-3, with 7 bases fitting TRBD1. Germline values: CDR1 MNHNS, CDR2 SASEGT. After removal of 6 bases from V and 6 bases from J, the junction contained 8 bases not matched to a gene. CDR3 length: 14 amino acids. DNA for the CDR3: TGTGCCAGCAGCCTCGACAGGGTTACAAACACCATATATTTT. This translates into CASSLDRVTNTIYF.

The chain carries TRBV5-8 and TRBJ2-5, with 10 bases matching TRBD2. The V gene's germline CDR1 is SGHTS and CDR2 YDEGEE. This CDR3 has 16 amino acids. Trimming took 0 bases from V and 5 from J; bases not matched to a gene: 7. CDR3: CASSLERAGGLETQYF. DNA for the CDR3: TGTGCCAGCAGCTTGGAACGAGCGGGAGGGCTCGAGACCCAGTACTTC.

This clone showed up just once. The V gene is TRBV6-5, the J gene TRBJ2-1; D remains unclear. This CDR3 is 13 amino acids long. The V gene's germline CDR1 is MNHEY and CDR2 SVGAGI. V was cut by 0 bases and J by 6 bases, with 6 bases left in between. The CDR3 is CASSYSKANEQFF. CDR3 coding DNA: TGTGCCAGCAGTTACTCGAAAGCCAATGAGCAGTTCTTC.

The V gene is TRBV10-2, the J gene TRBJ2-7; the D gene is possibly TRBD1 (6 bases). V dropped 3 bases and J dropped 0 bases, with 9 bases sitting between them. Germline V CDR1 and CDR2: WSHSY, SAAADI. The CDR3 is made up of 14 amino acids. CDR3 DNA sequence: TGCGCCAGCAGTGACAGGGGCTTCTCCTACGAGCAGTACTTC. Residues: CASSDRGFSYEQYF.

J is TRBJ1-2 and V is TRBV6-1, with 9 bases fitting TRBD1. Unmatched junction bases numbered 8, after V lost 6 bases and J lost 6 bases. The CDR3 is 14 residues long. Germline V gene data show CDR1 as MNHNS and CDR2 as SASEGT. The CDR3 loop is CASRSPGTGNGYTF. The CDR3 DNA follows: TGTGCCAGCAGGAGTCCCGGGACAGGGAATGGCTACACCTTC.

For the CDR3, the DNA is TGCGCCAGCAGCTTGGGAGGCTACGAGCAGTACTTC. Amino acids: CASSLGGYEQYF. This sequence joins TRBV5-1 and TRBJ2-7; D is ambiguous. The CDR3 is 12 residues long. Per germline, CDR1 SGHRS and CDR2 YFSETQ. Trimming removed 0 bases at V and 3 bases at J, with 4 bases between.

The gene calls are TRBV5-1 and TRBJ1-3; TRBD1 is a possible D gene (6 bases). V was cut by 5 bases and J by 2 bases, with 14 bases left in between. Germline CDR1 reads SGHRS; CDR2 reads YFSETQ. The CDR3 covers 15 residues. The CDR3 spells CASSTGPEAGNTIYF. In DNA form, the CDR3 reads TGCGCCAGCAGTACAGGGCCAGAGGCTGGAAACACCATATATTTT.

V usage is TRBV27 and J usage is TRBJ2-1; D ambiguous. The length of the CDR3 is 14 residues. Trimming shortened V by 3 bases and J by 3 bases, and 9 bases separated the two germline ends. Germline V gene lookup returns CDR1 MNHEY and CDR2 SMNVEV (reference sequence). The CDR3 reads CASSLMTGYNEQFF. The CDR3 DNA reads TGTGCCAGCAGTTTGATGACGGGCTACAATGAGCAGTTCTTC.

The J gene is TRBJ2-1, the V gene TRBV27; 7 positions agree with TRBD2. Germline values: CDR1 MNHEY, CDR2 SMNVEV (reference sequence). The CDR3 extends over 16 amino acids. V lost 3 bases and J lost 4; bases outside the gene matches: 9. This CDR3 is CASSFQAGNSYNEQFF. CDR3 nucleotides: TGTGCCAGCAGTTTTCAAGCGGGGAACAGTTACAATGAGCAGTTCTTC.

The chain is built from TRBV2 and TRBJ1-5, with 10 bases identical to TRBD1. J was trimmed by 6 bases and V by 7 bases; bases with no gene match: 9. The CDR3 consists of 15 residues. The V gene's germline CDR1 is SNHLY and CDR2 FYNNEI. The CDR3 spells CASTRDRGLFQPQHF. The CDR3 DNA reads TGTGCCAGCACCCGAGACAGGGGGCTCTTTCAGCCCCAGCATTTT.

The genes are TRBV27 and TRBJ2-5, with TRBD2 as a possible D gene (5 bases). This CDR3 region has 13 residues. Trimming took 7 bases from V and 5 from J, leaving 14 bases between them. CDR1 is MNHEY, CDR2 SMNVEV, per germline (reference sequence). The DNA for the CDR3 is TGTGCCAGCAAATCCCCGCCGGGGGAGACCCAGTACTTC. This encodes CASKSPPGETQYF.

The count of this clone is one. This sequence joins TRBV19 and TRBJ1-2; 7 bases align to TRBD1. This CDR3 spans 14 amino acids. J lost 1 base, V lost 6 bases, and 5 bases had no gene match. The V gene's germline CDR1 is LNHDA and CDR2 SQIVND (reference sequence). As DNA, the CDR3 is TGTGCCAGTAGCGCGGACAGGTTTAACTATGGCTACACCTTC. Its translation: CASSADRFNYGYTF.

The genes are TRBV6-5 and TRBJ1-2, with 7 nucleotides matching TRBD1. With V trimmed by 5 bases and J by 2 bases, 8 bases remained unmatched. CDR1 MNHEY and CDR2 SVGAGI come from the germline V gene. The CDR3 extends over 15 amino acids. CDR3 sequence (DNA): TGTGCCAGCAGTGCGACCGGGACAGCGAACTATGGCTACACCTTC. Amino acid sequence: CASSATGTANYGYTF.

This chain uses TRBV30 with TRBJ2-2; D gene ambiguous. The V end lost 2 bases, the J end lost 0 bases, and 7 bases lay between the germline ends. The CDR3 runs to 14 residues. The germline V gene encodes CDR1 GTSNPN and CDR2 SVGIG (reference sequence). This CDR3 is CAWSITANTGELFF. The CDR3 nucleotides are TGTGCCTGGAGTATAACAGCGAACACCGGGGAGCTGTTTTTT.

The rearrangement joins TRBV6-6 to TRBJ1-1; the match to TRBD1 covers 11 bases. The germline CDR1 and CDR2 sequences are MNHNY and SVGAGI (reference sequence). This CDR3 contains 15 residues. The J segment lost 11 bases and the V segment lost 2 bases, leaving 10 bases of the junction unmatched. CDR3: CASSYPPGQGVGAFF. The CDR3 DNA is TGTGCCAGCAGTTACCCCCCGGGACAGGGGGTCGGGGCTTTCTTT.

CDR3 region: CASSPQGIGNSPLHF. The CDR3 nucleotides are TGTGCCAGCAGCCCACAGGGGATTGGTAATTCACCCCTCCACTTT. The genes are TRBV7-9 and TRBJ1-6, with 7 bases aligning to TRBD1. Trimming removed 5 bases from V and 6 bases from J; junction bases left unmatched: 7. CDR1 SEHNR and CDR2 FQNEAQ come from the germline V gene (reference sequence). The CDR3 loop spans 15 amino acids.